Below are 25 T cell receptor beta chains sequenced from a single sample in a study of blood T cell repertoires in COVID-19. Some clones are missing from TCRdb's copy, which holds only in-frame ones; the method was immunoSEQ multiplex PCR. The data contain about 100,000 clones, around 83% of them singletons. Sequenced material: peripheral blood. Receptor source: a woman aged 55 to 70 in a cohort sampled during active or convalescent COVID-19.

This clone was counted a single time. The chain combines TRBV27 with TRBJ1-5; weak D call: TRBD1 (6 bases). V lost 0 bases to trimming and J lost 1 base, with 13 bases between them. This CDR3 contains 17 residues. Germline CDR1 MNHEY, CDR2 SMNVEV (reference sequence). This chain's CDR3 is CASSLSQGAISNQPQHF. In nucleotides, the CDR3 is TGTGCCAGCAGTTTATCACAGGGAGCCATAAGCAATCAGCCCCAGCATTTT.

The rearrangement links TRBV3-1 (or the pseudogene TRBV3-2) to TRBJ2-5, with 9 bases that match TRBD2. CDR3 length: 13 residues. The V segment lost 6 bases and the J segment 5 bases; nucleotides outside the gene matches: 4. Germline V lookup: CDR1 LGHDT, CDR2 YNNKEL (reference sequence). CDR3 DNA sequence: TGTGCCAGCAGGCGGGAGGGTACGGAGACCCAGTACTTC. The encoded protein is CASRREGTETQYF.

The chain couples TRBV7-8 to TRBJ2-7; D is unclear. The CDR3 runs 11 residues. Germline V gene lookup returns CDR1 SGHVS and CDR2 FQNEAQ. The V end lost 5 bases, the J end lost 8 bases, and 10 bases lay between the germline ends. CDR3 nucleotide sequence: TGTGCCAGCAGCATAACGTGGCAGCAGTACTTC. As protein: CASSITWQQYF.

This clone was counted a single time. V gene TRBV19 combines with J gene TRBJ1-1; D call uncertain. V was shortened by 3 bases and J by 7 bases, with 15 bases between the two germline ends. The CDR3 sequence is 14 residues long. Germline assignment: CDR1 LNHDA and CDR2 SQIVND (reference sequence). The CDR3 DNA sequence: TGTGCCAGTAGTATTAAGCTCCCACCCCGTGAAGCTTTCTTT. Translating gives CASSIKLPPREAFF. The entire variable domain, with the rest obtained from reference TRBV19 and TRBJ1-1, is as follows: DGGITQSPKYLFRKEGQNVTLSCEQNLNHDAMYWYRQDPGQGLRLIYYSQIVNDFQKGDIAEGYSVSREKKESFPLTVTSAQKNPTAFYLCASSIKLPPREAFFGQGTRLTVV.

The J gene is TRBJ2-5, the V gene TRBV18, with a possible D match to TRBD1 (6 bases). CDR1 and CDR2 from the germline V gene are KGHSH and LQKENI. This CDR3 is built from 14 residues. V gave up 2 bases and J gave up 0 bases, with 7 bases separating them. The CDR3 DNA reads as TGTGCCAGCTCACCAGGGACACACCAAGAGACCCAGTACTTC. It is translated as CASSPGTHQETQYF.

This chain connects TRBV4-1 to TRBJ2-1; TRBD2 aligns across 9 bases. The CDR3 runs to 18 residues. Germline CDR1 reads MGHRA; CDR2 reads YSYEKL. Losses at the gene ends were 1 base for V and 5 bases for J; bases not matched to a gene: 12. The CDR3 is CASSQAALPSGTNNEQFF. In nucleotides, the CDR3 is TGCGCCAGCAGCCAAGCAGCCTTACCTAGCGGGACGAACAATGAGCAGTTCTTC.

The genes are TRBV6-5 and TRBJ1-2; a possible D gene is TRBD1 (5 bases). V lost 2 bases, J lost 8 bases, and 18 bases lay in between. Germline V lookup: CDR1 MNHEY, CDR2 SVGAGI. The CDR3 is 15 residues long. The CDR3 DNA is TGTGCCAGCAGTTACAGGGGCCCTCACGGCCAGGGCTACACCTTC. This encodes CASSYRGPHGQGYTF.

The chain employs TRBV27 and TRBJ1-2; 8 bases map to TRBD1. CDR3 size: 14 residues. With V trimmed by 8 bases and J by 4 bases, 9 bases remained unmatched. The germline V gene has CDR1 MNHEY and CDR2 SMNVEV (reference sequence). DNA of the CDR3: TGTGCCAGCTCGCCCCGGGACAGGTTCTATGGCTACACCTTC. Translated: CASSPRDRFYGYTF.

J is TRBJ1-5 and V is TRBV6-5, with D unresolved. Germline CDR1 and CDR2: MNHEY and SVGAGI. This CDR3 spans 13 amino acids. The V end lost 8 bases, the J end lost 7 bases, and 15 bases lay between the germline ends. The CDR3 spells CASGPTLRQPQHF. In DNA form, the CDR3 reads TGTGCCAGCGGGCCAACCCTCCGGCAGCCCCAGCATTTT.

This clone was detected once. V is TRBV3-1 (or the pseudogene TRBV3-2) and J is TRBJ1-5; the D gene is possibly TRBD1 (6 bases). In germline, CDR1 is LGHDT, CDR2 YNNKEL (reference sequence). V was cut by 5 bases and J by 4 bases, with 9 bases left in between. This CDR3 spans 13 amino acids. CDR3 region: CASSATGNQPQHF. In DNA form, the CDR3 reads TGTGCCAGCAGCGCGACAGGTAATCAGCCCCAGCATTTT.

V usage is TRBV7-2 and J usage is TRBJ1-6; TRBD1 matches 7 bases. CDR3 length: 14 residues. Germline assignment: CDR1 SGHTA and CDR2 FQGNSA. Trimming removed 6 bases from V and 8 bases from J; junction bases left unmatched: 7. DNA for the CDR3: TGTGCCAGCAGGACACAGGGGCAACATTCACCCCTCCACTTT. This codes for CASRTQGQHSPLHF.

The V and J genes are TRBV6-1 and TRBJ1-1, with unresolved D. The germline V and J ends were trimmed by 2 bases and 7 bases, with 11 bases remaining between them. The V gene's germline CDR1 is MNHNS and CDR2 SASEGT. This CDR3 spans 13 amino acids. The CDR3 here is CASSEIRGNEAFF. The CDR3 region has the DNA TGTGCCAGCAGTGAAATTAGAGGGAATGAAGCTTTCTTT.

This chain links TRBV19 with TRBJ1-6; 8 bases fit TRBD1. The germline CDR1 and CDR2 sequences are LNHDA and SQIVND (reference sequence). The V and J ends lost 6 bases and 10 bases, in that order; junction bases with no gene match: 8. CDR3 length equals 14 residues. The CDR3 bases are TGTGCCAGTAGCCCGGACAGGGAGAGATCACCCCTCCACTTT. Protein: CASSPDRERSPLHF.

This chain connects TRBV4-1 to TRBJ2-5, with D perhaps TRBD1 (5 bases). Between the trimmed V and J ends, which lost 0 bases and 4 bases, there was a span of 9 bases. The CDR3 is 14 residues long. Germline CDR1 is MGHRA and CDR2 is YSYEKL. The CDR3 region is CASSQDWTTETQYF. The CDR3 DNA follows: TGCGCCAGCAGCCAAGATTGGACAACAGAGACCCAGTACTTC.

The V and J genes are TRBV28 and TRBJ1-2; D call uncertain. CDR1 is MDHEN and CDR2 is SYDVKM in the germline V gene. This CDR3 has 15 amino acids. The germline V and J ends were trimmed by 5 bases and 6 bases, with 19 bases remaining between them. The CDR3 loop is CASSTPSTRGNGYTF. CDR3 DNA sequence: TGTGCCAGCAGTACCCCCTCGACCCGGGGAAATGGCTACACCTTC.

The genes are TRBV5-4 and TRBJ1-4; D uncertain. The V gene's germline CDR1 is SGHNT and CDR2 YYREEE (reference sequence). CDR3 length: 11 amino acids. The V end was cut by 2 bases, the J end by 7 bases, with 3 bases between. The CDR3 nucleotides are TGTGCCAGCAGCTTCGGTGAAAAACTGTTTTTT. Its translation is CASSFGEKLFF. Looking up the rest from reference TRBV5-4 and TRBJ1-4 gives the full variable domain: ETGVTQSPTHLIKTRGQQVTLRCSSQSGHNTVSWYQQALGQGPQFIFQYYREEENGRGNFPPRFSGLQFPNYSSELNVNALELDDSALYLCASSFGEKLFFGSGTQLSVL.

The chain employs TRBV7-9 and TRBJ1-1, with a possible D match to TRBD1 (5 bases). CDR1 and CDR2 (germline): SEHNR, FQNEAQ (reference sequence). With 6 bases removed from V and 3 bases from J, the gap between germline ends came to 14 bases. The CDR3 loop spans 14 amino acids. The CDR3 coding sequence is TGTGCCAGCAGTTCGGCACCGGGGGACACTGAAGCTTTCTTT. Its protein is CASSSAPGDTEAFF.

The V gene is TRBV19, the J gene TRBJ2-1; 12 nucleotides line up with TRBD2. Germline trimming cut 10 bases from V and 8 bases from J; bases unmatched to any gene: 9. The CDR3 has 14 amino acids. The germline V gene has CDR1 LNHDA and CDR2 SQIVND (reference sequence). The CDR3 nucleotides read TGTGCCACCCAGACTAGCGGGAGATCGGATGAGCAGTTCTTC. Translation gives CATQTSGRSDEQFF.

CDR3: CATSDPMGAWDTGELFF. The CDR3, as DNA: TGTGCCACCAGTGACCCCATGGGGGCTTGGGACACCGGGGAGCTGTTTTTT. The chain joins TRBV24-1 to TRBJ2-2, with a possible D match to TRBD1 (6 bases). Trimming removed 4 bases at V and 3 bases at J, with 17 bases between. Germline V CDR1 and CDR2: KGHDR, SFDVKD. The length of the CDR3 is 17 residues.

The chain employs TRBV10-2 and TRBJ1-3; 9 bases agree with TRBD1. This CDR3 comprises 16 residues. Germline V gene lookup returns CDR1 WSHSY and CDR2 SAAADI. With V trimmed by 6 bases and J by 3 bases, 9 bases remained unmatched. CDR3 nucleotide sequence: TGCGCCAGCAGGACGACAGGGGGAAGGCTTGGAAACACCATATATTTT. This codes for CASRTTGGRLGNTIYF.

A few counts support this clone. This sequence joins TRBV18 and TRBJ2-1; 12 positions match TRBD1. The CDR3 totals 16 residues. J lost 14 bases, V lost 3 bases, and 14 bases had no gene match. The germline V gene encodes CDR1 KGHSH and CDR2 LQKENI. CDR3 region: CASSPMSGTGGPEKFF. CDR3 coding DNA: TGTGCCAGCTCACCTATGTCAGGGACAGGGGGCCCAGAAAAGTTCTTC.

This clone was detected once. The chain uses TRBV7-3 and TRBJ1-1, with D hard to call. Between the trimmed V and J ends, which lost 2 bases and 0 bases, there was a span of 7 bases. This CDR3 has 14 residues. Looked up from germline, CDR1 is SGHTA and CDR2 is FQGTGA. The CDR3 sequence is CASSLGGMNTEAFF. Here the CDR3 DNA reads TGTGCCAGCAGCTTAGGCGGCATGAACACTGAAGCTTTCTTT.

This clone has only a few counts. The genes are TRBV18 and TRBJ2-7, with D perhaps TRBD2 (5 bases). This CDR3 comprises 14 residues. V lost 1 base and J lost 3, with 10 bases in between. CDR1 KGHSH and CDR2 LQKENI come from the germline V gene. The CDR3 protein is CASSPQDEGYEQYF. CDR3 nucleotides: TGTGCCAGCTCACCACAAGACGAGGGCTACGAGCAGTACTTC.

CDR3 loop: CARGQLGDTIYF. CDR3 sequence (DNA): TGTGCCAGGGGACAGCTCGGGGACACCATATATTTT. This rearrangement joins TRBV7-9 to TRBJ1-3; TRBD1 matches 7 bases. Germline V lookup: CDR1 SEHNR, CDR2 FQNEAQ (reference sequence). This CDR3 region has 12 residues. V lost 9 bases and J lost 8; bases outside the gene matches: 7.

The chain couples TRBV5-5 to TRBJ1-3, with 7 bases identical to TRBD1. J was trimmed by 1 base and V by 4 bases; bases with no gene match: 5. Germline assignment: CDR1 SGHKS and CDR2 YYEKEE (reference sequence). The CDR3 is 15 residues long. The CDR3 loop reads CASSQQGKSGNTIYF. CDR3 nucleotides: TGTGCCAGCAGCCAACAGGGGAAATCTGGAAACACCATATATTTT.